This T cell receptor (beta chain) was obtained from a study of OX40 agonist ivuxolimab in advanced cancers. Study overall: While on treatment, patients had intravenous ivuxolimab at 0.01 to 10 mg/kg every 2 weeks. Study results and limitations: Low normalized T-cell clonal expansion was additionally recorded for some nonresponders. CD4+ and CD8+ blood T cells expanded clonally by week 6 at 0.1 to 3.0 mg/kg.

The CDR3 is made up of 13 amino acids. Germline assignment: CDR1 MNHNS and CDR2 SASEGT. The germline V and J ends were trimmed by 7 bases and 5 bases, with 14 bases remaining between them. At baseline, cycle 4 day 1, and cycle 7 day 1, blood was sampled. TCRdb's copy holds only in-frame clones and misses some; the assay was immunoSEQ multiplex PCR. Of some 74,000 clones in the sample, about 88% were seen once. This clone was seen a few times. No antigen is known for it. This rearrangement joins TRBV6-1 to TRBJ1-1; D may be TRBD1 (5 bases). The sequence was collected from an adult with an advanced solid tumor such as melanoma, head and neck, liver or kidney cancer. This specimen consisted of CD4+ or CD8+ T cells sorted from blood, obtained in a trial of the OX40 agonist ivuxolimab. In DNA form, the CDR3 reads TGTGCCAGCATGGGGGAAGGGAGGACTGAAGCTTTCTTT. Its protein is CASMGEGRTEAFF.